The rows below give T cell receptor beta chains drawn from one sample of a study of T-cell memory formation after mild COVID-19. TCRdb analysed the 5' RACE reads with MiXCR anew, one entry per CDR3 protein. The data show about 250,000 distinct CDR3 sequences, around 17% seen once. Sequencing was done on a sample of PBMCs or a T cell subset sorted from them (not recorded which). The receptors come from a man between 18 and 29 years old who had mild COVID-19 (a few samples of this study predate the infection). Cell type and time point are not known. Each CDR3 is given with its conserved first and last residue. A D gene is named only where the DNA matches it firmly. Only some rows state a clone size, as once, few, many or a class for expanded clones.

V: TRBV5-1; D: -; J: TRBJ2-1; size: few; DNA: TGCGCCAGCAGCTTGGGTGAGGGTTTCAATGAGCAGTTCTTC; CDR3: CASSLGEGFNEQFF
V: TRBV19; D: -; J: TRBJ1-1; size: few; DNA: TGTGCCAGTAGGGACAGCCAAACTGAAGCTTTCTTT; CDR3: CASRDSQTEAFF
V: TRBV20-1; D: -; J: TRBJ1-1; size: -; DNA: TGCAGTGCTAGGGGAGAAGGGGGGAGGAACACTGAAGCTTTCTTT; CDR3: CSARGEGGRNTEAFF
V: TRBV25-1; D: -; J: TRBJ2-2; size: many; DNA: TGTGCCAGCAGTGACGGGAACACCGGGGAGCTGTTTTTT; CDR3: CASSDGNTGELFF
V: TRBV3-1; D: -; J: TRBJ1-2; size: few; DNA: TGTGCCAGCAGCCAAGGTATACCTTATGGCTACACCTTC; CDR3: CASSQGIPYGYTF
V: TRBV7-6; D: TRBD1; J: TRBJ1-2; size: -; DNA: TGTGCCAGCAGCTTTTCCGGGAGACAGGGTGCCGACTACACCTTC; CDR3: CASSFSGRQGADYTF
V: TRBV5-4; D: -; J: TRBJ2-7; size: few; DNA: TGTGCCAGCAGCTGGGGCGGGGAATACGAGCAGTACTTC; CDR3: CASSWGGEYEQYF
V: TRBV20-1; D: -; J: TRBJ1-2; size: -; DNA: TGCAGTGCTCCCCGGACCACGCGGGATGGCTACACCTTC; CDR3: CSAPRTTRDGYTF
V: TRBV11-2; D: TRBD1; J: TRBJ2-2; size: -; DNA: TGTGCCAGCAGCTCTTACAGGGGGCCGAACACCGGGGAGCTGTTTTTT; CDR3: CASSSYRGPNTGELFF
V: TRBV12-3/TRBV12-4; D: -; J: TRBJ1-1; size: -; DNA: TGTGCCAGCAGTTTAATGGAGGTAGGGAACACTGAAGCTTTCTTT; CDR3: CASSLMEVGNTEAFF
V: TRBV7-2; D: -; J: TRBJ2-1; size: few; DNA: TGTGCCAGCAGCGGGAGAGACCGGGAGCAGTTCTTC; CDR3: CASSGRDREQFF
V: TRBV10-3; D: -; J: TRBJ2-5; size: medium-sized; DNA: TGTGCCATCAGTGAGTCGCGGACGCAAGAGACCCAGTACTTC; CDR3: CAISESRTQETQYF
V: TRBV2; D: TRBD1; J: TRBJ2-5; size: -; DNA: TGTGCCAGTACCGCCACAGGGGGCCGAGAGACCCAGTACTTC; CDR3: CASTATGGRETQYF
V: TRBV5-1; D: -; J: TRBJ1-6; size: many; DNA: TGCGCCAGCACCGGGAATTGGGAGCGTAATTCACCCCTCCACTTT; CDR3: CASTGNWERNSPLHF
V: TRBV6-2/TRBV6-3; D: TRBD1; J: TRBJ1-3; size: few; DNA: TGTGCCAGCAGTTACGGAAGACAGGGGCAGTCGGATTTT; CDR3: CASSYGRQGQSDF
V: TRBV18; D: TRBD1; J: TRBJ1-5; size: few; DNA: TGTGCCAGCTCACCTCCCGGGACAGGGGGCTCTAGCAATCAGCCCCAGCATTTT; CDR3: CASSPPGTGGSSNQPQHF
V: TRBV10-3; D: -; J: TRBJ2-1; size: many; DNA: TGTGCCATCAGTCGACAGGAATTCCAAGAGCAGTTCTTC; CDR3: CAISRQEFQEQFF
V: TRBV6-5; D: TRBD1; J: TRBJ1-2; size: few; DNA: TGTGCCAGCAGTTACTTAGGGACAGGGGGCTACACCTTC; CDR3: CASSYLGTGGYTF
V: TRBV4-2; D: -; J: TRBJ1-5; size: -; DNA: TGTGCCAGCAGCCAAGTAAGGGCGCATAGCAATCAGCCCCAGCATTTT; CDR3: CASSQVRAHSNQPQHF
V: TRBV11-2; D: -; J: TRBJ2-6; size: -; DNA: TGTGCCAGCAGCACGCGGGGAGCTGGGGCCAACGTCCTGACTTTC; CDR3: CASSTRGAGANVLTF
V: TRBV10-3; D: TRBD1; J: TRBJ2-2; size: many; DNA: TGTGCCATCGGGACAGCGAACACCGGGGAGCTGTTTTTT; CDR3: CAIGTANTGELFF
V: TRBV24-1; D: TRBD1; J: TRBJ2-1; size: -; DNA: TGTGCCACCAGTGATTCCGGGACAGGGGGTTATGAGCAGTTCTTC; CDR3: CATSDSGTGGYEQFF
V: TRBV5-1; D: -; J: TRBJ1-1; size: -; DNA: TGCGCCAGCAGCCGAGCCGGGGACACTGAAGCTTTCTTT; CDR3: CASSRAGDTEAFF
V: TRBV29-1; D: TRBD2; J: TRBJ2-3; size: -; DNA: TGCAGCGCGGTAGCGGGGTCGGTTACAGATACGCAGTATTTT; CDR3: CSAVAGSVTDTQYF
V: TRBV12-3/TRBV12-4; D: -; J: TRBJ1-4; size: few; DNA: TGTGCCAGCAAGGTCTCCGTCACAACTAATGAAAAACTGTTTTTT; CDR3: CASKVSVTTNEKLFF
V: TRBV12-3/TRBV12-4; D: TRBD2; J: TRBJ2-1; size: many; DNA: TGTGCCAGCAGTATAGGTCTAGCGGGGGGAGGGAATGAGCAGTTCTTC; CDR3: CASSIGLAGGGNEQFF
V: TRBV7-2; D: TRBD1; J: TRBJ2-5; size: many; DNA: TGTGCCAGCAGCCCTACCTCCTACAGGGGGCTATCCCAAGAGACCCAGTACTTC; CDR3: CASSPTSYRGLSQETQYF
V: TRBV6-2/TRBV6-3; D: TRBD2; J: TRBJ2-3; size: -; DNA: TGTGCCAGCAGCCTCGGGGGGGCCCGTCCAGATACGCAGTATTTT; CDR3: CASSLGGARPDTQYF
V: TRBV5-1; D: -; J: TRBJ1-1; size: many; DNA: TGCGCCAGCAGCTTGCGGGGGGATAACACTGAAGCTTTCTTT; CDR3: CASSLRGDNTEAFF
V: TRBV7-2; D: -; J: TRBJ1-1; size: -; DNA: TGTGCCAGCAGCGTACTCTTCATAGGGACTAGGGACACTGAAGCTTTCTTT; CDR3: CASSVLFIGTRDTEAFF
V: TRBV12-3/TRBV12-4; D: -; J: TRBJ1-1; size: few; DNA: TGTGCCAGCAGTTTTGGGGGACGGCTCACTGAAGCTTTCTTT; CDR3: CASSFGGRLTEAFF
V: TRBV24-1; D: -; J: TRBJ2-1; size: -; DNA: TGTGCCACCAGTGATCCCCGAGACAGCAATGAGCAGTTCTTC; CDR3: CATSDPRDSNEQFF
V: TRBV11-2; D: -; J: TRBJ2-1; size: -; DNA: TGTGCCAGCAGCTTGACGATCGGGCAGTTCTTC; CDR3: CASSLTIGQFF
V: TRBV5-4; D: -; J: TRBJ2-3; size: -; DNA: TGTGCCAGCAGCCCAACAGTGTTAGCCACAGATACGCAGTATTTT; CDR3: CASSPTVLATDTQYF
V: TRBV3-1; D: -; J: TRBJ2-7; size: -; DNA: TGTGCCAGCAGCCAAATGGCAGGAACCGGGGACGAGCAGTACTTC; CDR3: CASSQMAGTGDEQYF
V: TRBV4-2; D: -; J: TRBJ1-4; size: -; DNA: TGTGCCAGCAGCCAGGGGGGGCCTAATGAAAAACTGTTTTTT; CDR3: CASSQGGPNEKLFF
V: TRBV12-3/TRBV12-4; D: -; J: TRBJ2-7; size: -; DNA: TGTGCCAGCAGAGGGTCTGAGTACGAGCAGTACTTC; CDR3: CASRGSEYEQYF
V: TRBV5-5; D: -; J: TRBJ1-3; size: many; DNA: TGTGCCAGCAGTTCCCAGGGCTCTGGAAACACCATATATTTT; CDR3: CASSSQGSGNTIYF
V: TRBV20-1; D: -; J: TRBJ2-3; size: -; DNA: TGCAGTGCCCCGTTAGATGGCACAGATACGCAGTATTTT; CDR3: CSAPLDGTDTQYF
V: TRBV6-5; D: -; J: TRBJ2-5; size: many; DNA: TGTGCCAGCAGCGACAGGTTCCAAGAGACCCAGTACTTC; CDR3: CASSDRFQETQYF
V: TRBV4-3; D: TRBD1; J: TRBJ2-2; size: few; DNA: TGCGCCAGCAGCCAAGAATCGCCCCCAGGGGGCTTCACCGGGGAGCTGTTTTTT; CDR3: CASSQESPPGGFTGELFF
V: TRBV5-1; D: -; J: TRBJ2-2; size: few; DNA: TGCGCCAGCAACTTGCTACAGAACACCGGGGAGCTGTTTTTT; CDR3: CASNLLQNTGELFF
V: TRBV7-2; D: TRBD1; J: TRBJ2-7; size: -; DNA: TGTGCCAGCAGTCTCAACGGCAGGGGGCAGGGGGAGCAGTACTTC; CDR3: CASSLNGRGQGEQYF
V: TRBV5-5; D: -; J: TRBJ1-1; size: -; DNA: TGTGCCAGTCCCTCGGAAGCGGGAAACCTCAACACTGAAGCTTTCTTT; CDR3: CASPSEAGNLNTEAFF
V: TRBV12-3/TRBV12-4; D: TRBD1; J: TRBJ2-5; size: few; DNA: TGTGCCAGCAGTTTGCGCCAGGGGGCTGAGGAGACCCAGTACTTC; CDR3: CASSLRQGAEETQYF
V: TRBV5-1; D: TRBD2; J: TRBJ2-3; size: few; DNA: TGCGCCAGCAGCTTTATGACTAGCGGGGGGGCCGGGACAGATACGCAGTATTTT; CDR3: CASSFMTSGGAGTDTQYF